This entry lists 14 T cell receptor beta chains sequenced from one sample in a study of tumor and adjacent non-tumor tissue in lung cancer. TCRbeta libraries were built with three rounds of nested PCR, modified from ARM-PCR. TCRdb reanalysed the multiplex PCR reads using MiXCR and keeps one entry per CDR3 protein. Here the sample spans 91,000 or so distinct CDR3 sequences, around 64% being singletons. This sample's RNA came from whole unsorted tissue. The sequencing input was lung tumor tissue. These receptors were collected from a man aged 55 to 69 with non-small cell lung cancer.

A word on this clonotype: Germline and junction disagree at one end, which may indicate a read error. This chain uses TRBV4-3 with TRBJ2-4; tentative D call: TRBD1 (6 bases). Germline loops: CDR1 LGHNA, CDR2 YSLEER. This CDR3 contains 18 residues. The CDR3 nucleotides read TGCGACAGCGTGGAGCCCAAGCACAGGGTCCTAGCCAAAAACATTCAGTACTTC. This gives the protein CDSVEPKHRVLAKNIQYF.

This rearrangement joins TRBV6-5 to TRBJ1-4, with D possibly TRBD1 on 5 matching bases. Looked up from germline, CDR1 is MNHEY and CDR2 is SVGAGI. Trimming cost V 8 bases and J 8 bases, with 18 bases left between them. This CDR3 has 14 amino acids. The CDR3 coding sequence is TGTGCCAGCCGCCCGCTAGACAGAGAGGAAAAACTGTTTTTT. Translating gives CASRPLDREEKLFF.

With regard to this clonotype: This may be a read error, as it is one base from a much larger clone. The chain has TRBV10-3 and TRBJ2-2; D unresolved. Trimming shortened V by 6 bases and J by 0 bases, and 14 bases separated the two germline ends. The germline V gene has CDR1 ENHRY and CDR2 SYGVKD. This CDR3 contains 16 residues. CDR3 nucleotides: TGTGCCATCAGCGTGGTTACACAAGCGAACACCGGGGAGCTGTTTTTT. This gives the protein CAISVVTQANTGELFF.

The V and J genes are TRBV11-3 and TRBJ2-1, with D maybe TRBD2 (5 bases). CDR3 size: 16 residues. V was pared by 8 bases and J by 0 bases, with 17 bases between. Germline V gene data show CDR1 as SGHNT and CDR2 as YENEEA. As DNA, the CDR3 is TGTGCCAGCTGCCCCGCTCGGAGGAGCTCCTACAATGAGCAGTTCTTC. It yields the protein CASCPARRSSYNEQFF.

This clonotype was seen many times. The chain recombines TRBV20-1 with TRBJ2-3; no clear D gene. Germline V gives CDR1 DFQATT, CDR2 SNEGSKA (reference sequence). The CDR3 consists of 12 residues. Trimming stripped 6 bases from V and 4 bases from J, with 11 bases between. CDR3 DNA sequence: TGCAGTGCCCATTTGACCTCAGATACGCAGTATTTT. It encodes CSAHLTSDTQYF.

This clonotype has at least ten counts. One end of the junction fails to match germline, which may point to a read error. The rearrangement links TRBV6-2 or TRBV6-3 to TRBJ2-1; 8 bases are a match to TRBD1. Germline CDR1 and CDR2: MNHEY and SVGEGT. The CDR3 runs to 12 residues. CDR3 DNA sequence: TGTGCCAGCAGCCAGACCGGGACAGGACTGTCCTTC. The encoded protein is CASSQTGTGLSF.

This clonotype has a handful of counts. This may stem from a read error, because a much larger clone lies one nucleotide away. CDR3 residues: CVSSLWTGYGYTF. CDR3 bases: TGTGTCAGCAGTTTATGGACAGGGTATGGCTACACCTTC. The chain is built from TRBV12-3 or TRBV12-4 and TRBJ1-2; 8 nucleotides line up with TRBD1. The CDR3 has 13 amino acids.

V and J are TRBV6-5 and TRBJ2-1, with TRBD2 identical over 9 bases. Germline V gives CDR1 MNHEY, CDR2 SVGAGI. V was pared by 6 bases and J by 13 bases, with 7 bases of the junction left unmatched. The CDR3 consists of 12 residues. CDR3 DNA: TGTGCCAGCAGCCCGGGACTAGCTCCTCAGTTCTTC. It translates to CASSPGLAPQFF.

Of note for this clonotype: A much bigger clone sits one base away, suggesting this may be a read error. This chain uses TRBV12-3 or TRBV12-4 with TRBJ1-1; no clear D. The CDR3 consists of 13 residues. CDR3 residues: CASSTQRDTEAFF. CDR3 bases: TGTGCCAGCAGCACACAGCGAGACACTGAGGCTTTCTTT.

Remarks on this clonotype: At one of its ends the junction is not consistent with the germline gene, which may arise from a read error. The chain uses TRBV11-2 and TRBJ2-1; 8 bases agree with TRBD2. The germline V gene has CDR1 SGHAT and CDR2 FQNNGV. The CDR3 is made up of 18 amino acids. The CDR3 region is CARSFVITSGPLYNERFF. In nucleotides, the CDR3 is TGTGCCAGAAGCTTTGTTATAACTAGCGGTCCGCTGTACAATGAGCGGTTCTTC. Variable domain in full (rest from reference TRBV11-2 and TRBJ2-1): EAGVAQSPRYKIIEKRQSVAFWCNPISGHATLYWYQQILGQGPKLLIQFQNNGVVDDSQLPKDRFSAERLKGVDSTLKIQPAKLEDSAVYLCARSFVITSGPLYNERFFGPGTRLTVL.

Details on this clonotype: At one end, the junction sequence differs from germline, possibly due to a read error. The chain links TRBV14 to TRBJ1-1; 8 bases fit TRBD1. Germline V CDR1 and CDR2: SGHDN, FVKESK. This CDR3 is built from 15 residues. CDR3 loop: CANSQFSDRGTEAFF. The CDR3 DNA reads as TGTGCCAACAGCCAATTCTCAGACAGGGGTACTGAAGCTTTCTTT.

Concerning this clonotype: This could be a read error, since a much larger clone is one nucleotide away. This chain links TRBV5-4 with TRBJ1-2; TRBD1 might be the D (6 bases). V was cut by 4 bases and J by 8 bases, with 18 bases left in between. The CDR3 length is 14 residues. Germline values: CDR1 SGHNT, CDR2 YYREEE (reference sequence). CDR3 sequence: CASSPGAGSRGYTF. The CDR3 DNA sequence: TGTGCCAGCAGCCCGGGGGCAGGGAGTAGAGGCTACACCTTC.

As to this clonotype: Given the absence of the conserved phenylalanine or tryptophan at the CDR3 end, a read error is likely. V and J are TRBV5-4 and TRBJ1-5; TRBD1 might be the D (6 bases). Germline V gene sequence: CDR1 SGHNT, CDR2 YYREEE (reference sequence). The CDR3 length is 16 residues. The DNA of the CDR3 is TGTGCCAGCAGCTCATCTCCAGGGGATAGCAATCGGCCCCAGCATATT. It translates to CASSSSPGDSNRPQHI.

As concerns this clonotype: At one boundary the junction diverges from the germline segment, which might be a read error. The chain couples TRBV6-5 to TRBJ2-7; 8 positions match TRBD2. The CDR3 is 14 residues long. Germline V CDR1 and CDR2: MNHEY, SVGAGI. The CDR3 sequence: CASSSGLGVYEQHF. The CDR3 DNA is TGTGCCAGCAGCTCGGGACTAGGTGTTTACGAGCAGCACTTC.